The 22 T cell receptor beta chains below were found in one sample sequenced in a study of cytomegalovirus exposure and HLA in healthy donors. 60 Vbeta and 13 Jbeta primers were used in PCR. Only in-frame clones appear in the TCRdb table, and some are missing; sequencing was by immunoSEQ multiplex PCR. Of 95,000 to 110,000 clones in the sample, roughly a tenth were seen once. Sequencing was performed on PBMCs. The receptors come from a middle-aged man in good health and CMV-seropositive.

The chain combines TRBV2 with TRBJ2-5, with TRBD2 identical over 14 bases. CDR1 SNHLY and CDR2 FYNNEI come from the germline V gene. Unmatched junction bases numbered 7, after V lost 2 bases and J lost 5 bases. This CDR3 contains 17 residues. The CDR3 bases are TGTGCCAGCAGTGAATACCGACTAGCGGGAGGGTTGGAGACCCAGTACTTC. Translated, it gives CASSEYRLAGGLETQYF.

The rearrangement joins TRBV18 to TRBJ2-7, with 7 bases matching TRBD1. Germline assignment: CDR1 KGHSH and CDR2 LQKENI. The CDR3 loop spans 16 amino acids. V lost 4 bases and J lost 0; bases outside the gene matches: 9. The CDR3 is CASSQGQVGSSYEQYF. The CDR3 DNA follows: TGTGCCAGCTCACAAGGACAGGTGGGTTCCTCCTACGAGCAGTACTTC.

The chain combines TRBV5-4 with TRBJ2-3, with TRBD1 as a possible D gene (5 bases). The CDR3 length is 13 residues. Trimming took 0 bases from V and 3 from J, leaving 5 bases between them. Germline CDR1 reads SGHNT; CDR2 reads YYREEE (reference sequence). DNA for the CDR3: TGTGCCAGCAGCTTGGAGGGGACAGATACGCAGTATTTT. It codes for CASSLEGTDTQYF.

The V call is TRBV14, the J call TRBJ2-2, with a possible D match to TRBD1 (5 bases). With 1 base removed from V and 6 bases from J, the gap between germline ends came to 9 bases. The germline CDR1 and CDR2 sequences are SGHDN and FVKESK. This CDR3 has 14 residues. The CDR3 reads CASSQVQGAGELFF. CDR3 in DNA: TGTGCCAGCAGCCAAGTCCAGGGCGCCGGGGAGCTGTTTTTT.

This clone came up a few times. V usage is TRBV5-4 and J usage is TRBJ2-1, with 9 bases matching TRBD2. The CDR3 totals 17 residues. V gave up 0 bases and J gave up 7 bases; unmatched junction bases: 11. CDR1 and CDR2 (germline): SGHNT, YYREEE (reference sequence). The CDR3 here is CASSLAWGGRAQNEQFF. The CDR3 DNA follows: TGTGCCAGCAGCTTGGCGTGGGGCGGGAGGGCCCAGAATGAGCAGTTCTTC.

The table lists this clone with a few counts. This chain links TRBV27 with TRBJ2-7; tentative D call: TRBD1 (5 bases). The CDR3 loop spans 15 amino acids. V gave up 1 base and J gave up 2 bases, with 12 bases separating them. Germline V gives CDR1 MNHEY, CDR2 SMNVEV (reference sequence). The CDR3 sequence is CASSLFAMTAYEQYF. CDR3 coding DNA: TGTGCCAGCAGTTTATTCGCCATGACAGCCTACGAGCAGTACTTC.

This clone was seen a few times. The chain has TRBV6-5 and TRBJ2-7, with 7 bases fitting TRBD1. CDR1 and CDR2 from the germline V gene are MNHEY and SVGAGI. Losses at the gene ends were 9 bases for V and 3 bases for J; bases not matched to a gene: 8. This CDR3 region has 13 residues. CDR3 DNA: TGTGCCAGTGCCCCCAGGGGGAGCTACGAGCAGTACTTC. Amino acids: CASAPRGSYEQYF.

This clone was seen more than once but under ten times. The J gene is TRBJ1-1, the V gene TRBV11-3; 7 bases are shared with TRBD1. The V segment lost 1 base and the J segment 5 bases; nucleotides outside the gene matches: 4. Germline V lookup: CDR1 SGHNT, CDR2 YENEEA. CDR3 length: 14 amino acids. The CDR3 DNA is TGTGCCAGCAGCTTAGTAGGGGGCGGGACTGAAGCTTTCTTT. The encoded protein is CASSLVGGGTEAFF.

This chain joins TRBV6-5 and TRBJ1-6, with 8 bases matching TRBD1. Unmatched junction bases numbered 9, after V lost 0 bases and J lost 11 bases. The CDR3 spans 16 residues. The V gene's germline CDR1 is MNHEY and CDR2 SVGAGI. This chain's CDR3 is CASSYSSEQGGTPLHF. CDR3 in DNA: TGTGCCAGCAGTTACTCTTCAGAACAGGGGGGGACACCCCTCCACTTT.

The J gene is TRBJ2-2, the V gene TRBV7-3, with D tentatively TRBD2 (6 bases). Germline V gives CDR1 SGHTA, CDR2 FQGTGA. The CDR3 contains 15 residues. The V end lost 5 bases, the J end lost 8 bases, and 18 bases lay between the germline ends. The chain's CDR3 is CASSQRPGRGGELFF. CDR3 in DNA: TGTGCCAGCAGCCAACGCCCCGGGAGAGGAGGGGAGCTGTTTTTT.

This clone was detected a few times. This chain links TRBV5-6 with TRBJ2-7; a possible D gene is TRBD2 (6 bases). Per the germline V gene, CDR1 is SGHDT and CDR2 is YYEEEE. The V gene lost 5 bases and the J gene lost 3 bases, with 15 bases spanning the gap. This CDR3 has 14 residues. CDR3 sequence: CASSGRDFNYEQYF. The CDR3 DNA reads TGTGCCAGCAGTGGAAGGGACTTTAACTACGAGCAGTACTTC.

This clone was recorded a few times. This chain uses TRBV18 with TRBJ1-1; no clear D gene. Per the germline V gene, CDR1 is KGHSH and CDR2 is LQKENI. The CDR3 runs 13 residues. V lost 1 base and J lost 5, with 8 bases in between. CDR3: CASSPRGGTEAFF. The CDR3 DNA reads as TGTGCCAGCTCACCACGGGGAGGTACTGAAGCTTTCTTT.

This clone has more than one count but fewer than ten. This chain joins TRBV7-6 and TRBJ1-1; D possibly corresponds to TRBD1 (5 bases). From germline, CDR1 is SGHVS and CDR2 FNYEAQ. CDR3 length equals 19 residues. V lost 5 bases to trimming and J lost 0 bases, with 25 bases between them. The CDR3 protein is CASSPTTLWRGTMNTEAFF. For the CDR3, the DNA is TGTGCCAGCAGCCCCACCACCCTATGGAGGGGAACTATGAACACTGAAGCTTTCTTT. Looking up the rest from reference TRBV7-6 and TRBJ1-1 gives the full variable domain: GAGVSQSPRYKVTKRGQDVALRCDPISGHVSLYWYRQALGQGPEFLTYFNYEAQQDKSGLPNDRFSAERPEGSISTLTIQRTEQRDSAMYRCASSPTTLWRGTMNTEAFFGQGTRLTVV.

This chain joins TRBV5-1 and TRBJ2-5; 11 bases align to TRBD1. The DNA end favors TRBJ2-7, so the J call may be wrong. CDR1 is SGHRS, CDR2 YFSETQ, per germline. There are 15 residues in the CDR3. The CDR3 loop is CASSSGTGGFYEQYF. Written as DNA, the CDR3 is TGCGCCAGCAGCTCTGGGACAGGGGGTTTCTACGAGCAGTACTTC.

CDR3 sequence reads: CASSPPAGGRGNTIYF. The DNA for the CDR3 is TGTGCCAGCTCACCACCGGCAGGGGGACGTGGAAACACCATATATTTT. The rearrangement joins TRBV18 to TRBJ1-3, with 7 bases lining up with TRBD1. There are 16 residues in the CDR3. Germline V gene sequence: CDR1 KGHSH, CDR2 LQKENI. V lost 0 bases to trimming and J lost 3 bases; unmatched junction nucleotides: 5.

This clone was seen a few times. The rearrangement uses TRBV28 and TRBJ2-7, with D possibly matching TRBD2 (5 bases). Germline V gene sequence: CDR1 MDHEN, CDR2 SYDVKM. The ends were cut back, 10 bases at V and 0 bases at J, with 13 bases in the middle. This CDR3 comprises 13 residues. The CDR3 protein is CATEAESSYEQYF. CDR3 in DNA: TGTGCCACAGAAGCGGAGAGCTCCTACGAGCAGTACTTC.

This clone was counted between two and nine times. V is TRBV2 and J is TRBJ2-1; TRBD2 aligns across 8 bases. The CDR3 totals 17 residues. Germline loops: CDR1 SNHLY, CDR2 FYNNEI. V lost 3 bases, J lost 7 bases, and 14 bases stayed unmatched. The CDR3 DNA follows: TGTGCCAGCAGTGACCCGATGGGAAGCGGGAGCTTAAATGAGCAGTTCTTC. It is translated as CASSDPMGSGSLNEQFF.

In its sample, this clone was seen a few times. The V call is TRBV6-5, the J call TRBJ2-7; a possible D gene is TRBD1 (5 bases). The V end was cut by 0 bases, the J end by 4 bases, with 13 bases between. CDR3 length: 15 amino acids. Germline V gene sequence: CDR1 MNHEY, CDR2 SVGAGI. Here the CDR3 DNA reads TGTGCCAGCAGTTACTCGAGTGGGGCCGGGTACGAGCAGTACTTC. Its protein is CASSYSSGAGYEQYF.

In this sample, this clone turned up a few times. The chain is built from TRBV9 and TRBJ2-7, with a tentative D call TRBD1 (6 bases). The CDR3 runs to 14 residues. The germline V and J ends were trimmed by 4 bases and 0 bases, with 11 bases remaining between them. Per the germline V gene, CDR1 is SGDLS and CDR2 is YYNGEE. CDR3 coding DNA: TGTGCCAGCAGCCCAAGGACAGCCTCCTACGAGCAGTACTTC. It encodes CASSPRTASYEQYF.

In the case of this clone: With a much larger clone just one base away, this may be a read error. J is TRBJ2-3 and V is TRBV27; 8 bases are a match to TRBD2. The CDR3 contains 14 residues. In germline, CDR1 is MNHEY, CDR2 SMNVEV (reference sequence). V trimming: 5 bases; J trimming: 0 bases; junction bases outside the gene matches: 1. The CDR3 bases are TGTGCCAGCAGTACTAGCGGTAGCACAGATACGCAGTATTTT. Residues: CASSTSGSTDTQYF.

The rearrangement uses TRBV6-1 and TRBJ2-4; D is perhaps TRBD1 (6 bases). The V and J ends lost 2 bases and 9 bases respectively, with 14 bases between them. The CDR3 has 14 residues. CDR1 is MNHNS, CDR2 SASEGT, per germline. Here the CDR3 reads CASSESTGRGIQYF. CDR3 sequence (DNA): TGTGCCAGCAGTGAATCTACAGGGCGCGGCATTCAGTACTTC.

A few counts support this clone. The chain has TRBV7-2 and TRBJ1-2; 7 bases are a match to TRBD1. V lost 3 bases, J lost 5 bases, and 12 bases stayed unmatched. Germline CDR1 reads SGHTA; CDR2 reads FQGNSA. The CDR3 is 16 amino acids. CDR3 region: CASSFLYRDSSYGYTF. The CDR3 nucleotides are TGTGCCAGCAGCTTCCTATACCGGGACAGTTCGTATGGCTACACCTTC.